The source of this TCR beta chain is a study of CD8 T cells in ankylosing spondylitis. Regarding the study as a whole: It was reported that disease-linked clones were significantly enriched in matched ankylosing spondylitis synovial fluid. A TCR beta motif of 8 or 9 highly homologous variants appeared characteristic of ankylosing spondylitis blood.

This clonotype was found a few times. Its antigen is still unknown. TCRdb recomputed calls from the 5' RACE reads with MiXCR, one row per CDR3 protein. The sample lists roughly 300,000 distinct CDR3 sequences, 7% to 9% occurring once. The V gene's germline CDR1 is MNHNS and CDR2 SASEGT. The CDR3 contains 17 residues. V was cut by 3 bases and J by 3 bases, with 20 bases left in between. This TCR was sampled from a male donor with ankylosing spondylitis. The chain uses TRBV6-1 and TRBJ1-2; D ambiguous. Sequencing input: blood, either unsorted or a sorted T cell fraction (not recorded which). CDR3 in DNA: TGTGCCAGCAGTGAGCCCCCACGATCTGGGTCCGACTATGGCTACACCTTC. Its translation: CASSEPPRSGSDYGYTF.